This T cell receptor (beta chain) is from a study of early T cells in non-severe SARS-CoV-2 infection. General study results and limits: Using VDJdb, the matching emphasized anti-spike CD8 responses while missing private and CD4 specificities.

V dropped 7 bases and J dropped 6; count of bases not matched to a gene: 5. This CDR3 has 13 residues. The germline CDR1 and CDR2 sequences are SEHNR and FQNEAQ (reference sequence). Individual cDNA molecules were tagged with unique molecular identifiers. TCRdb recomputed calls from the 5' RACE reads with MiXCR, one row per CDR3 protein. The repertoire holds 50,000 to 70,000 distinct CDR3 sequences, with approximately 6.1% as singletons. About this clonotype: Its antigen is unknown.

The material sequenced was whole blood, taken at baseline. The origin of this receptor is an adult who was a healthcare worker with PCR-confirmed SARS-CoV-2 infection or an uninfected control (not recorded which). The genes are TRBV7-9 and TRBJ2-1; 8 nucleotides align to TRBD2. The CDR3 DNA sequence: TGTGCCAGCACGGGAGGGAATGGCAATGAGCAGTTCTTC. Its translation is CASTGGNGNEQFF.